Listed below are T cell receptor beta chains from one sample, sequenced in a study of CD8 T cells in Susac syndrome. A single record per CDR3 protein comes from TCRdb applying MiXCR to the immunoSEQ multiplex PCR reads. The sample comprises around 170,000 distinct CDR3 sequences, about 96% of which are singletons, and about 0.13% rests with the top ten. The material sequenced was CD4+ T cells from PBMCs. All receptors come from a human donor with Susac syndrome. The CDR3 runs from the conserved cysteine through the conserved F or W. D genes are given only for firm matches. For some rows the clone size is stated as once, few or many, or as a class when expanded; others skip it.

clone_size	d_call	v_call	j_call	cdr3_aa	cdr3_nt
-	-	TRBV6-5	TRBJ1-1	CASRRRTEAFF	TGTGCCAGCAGGAGGAGGACTGAAGCTTTCTTT
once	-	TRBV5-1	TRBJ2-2	CASSRDTNTGELFF	TGCGCCAGCAGTCGGGACACGAACACCGGGGAGCTGTTTTTT
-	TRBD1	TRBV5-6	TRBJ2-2	CASIAGTGSTGELFF	TGTGCCAGCATCGCCGGGACAGGGTCCACCGGGGAGCTGTTTTTT
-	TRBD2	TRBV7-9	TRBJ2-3	CASSLTSGNTDTQYF	TGTGCCAGCAGCTTAACTAGCGGGAACACAGATACGCAGTATTTT
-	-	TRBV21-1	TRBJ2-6	CASSKEHGVSGANVLTF	TGTGCCAGCAGCAAAGAACACGGGGTCTCTGGGGCCAACGTCCTGACTTTC
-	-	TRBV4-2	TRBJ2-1	CASSQAGAKGNEQFF	TGTGCCAGCAGCCAAGCCGGGGCCAAAGGGAATGAGCAGTTCTTC
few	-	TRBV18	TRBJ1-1	CASSPDSNTEAFF	TGTGCCAGCTCGCCCGACAGTAACACTGAAGCTTTCTTT
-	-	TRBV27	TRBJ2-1	CASSPPGKRYNEQFF	TGTGCCAGCAGTCCCCCGGGCAAACGTTACAATGAGCAGTTCTTC
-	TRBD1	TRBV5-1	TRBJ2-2	CASSLGQGSTGELFF	TGCGCCAGCAGCCTCGGACAGGGGAGCACCGGGGAGCTGTTTTTT
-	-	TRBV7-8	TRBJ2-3	CASSLIVFSGSSDTQYF	TGTGCCAGCAGCCTAATCGTTTTTAGCGGCAGTTCGGATACGCAGTATTTT
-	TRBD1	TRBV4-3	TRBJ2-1	CASSHRQGLGNEQFF	TGCGCCAGCAGCCATAGACAGGGTTTAGGCAATGAGCAGTTCTTC
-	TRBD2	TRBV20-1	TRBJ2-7	CSASLLAGSYEQYF	TGCAGTGCTAGCCTACTAGCGGGTTCCTACGAGCAGTACTTC
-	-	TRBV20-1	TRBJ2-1	CSARPKDYLDEQFF	TGCAGTGCTAGACCTAAGGACTACCTTGATGAGCAGTTCTTC
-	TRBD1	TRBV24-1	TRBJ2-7	CATSHRDRVSEQYF	TGTGCCACCAGCCATCGGGACAGGGTATCCGAGCAGTACTTC
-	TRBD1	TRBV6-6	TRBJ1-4	CASSSPGQGVNEKLFF	TGTGCCAGCAGTTCCCCGGGACAGGGGGTTAATGAAAAACTGTTTTTT
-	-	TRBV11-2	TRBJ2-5	CASSHRKGRTTQETQYF	TGTGCCAGCAGCCATAGGAAGGGACGCACTACCCAAGAGACCCAGTACTTC
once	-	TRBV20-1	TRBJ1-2	CSAREALSWYDYGYTF	TGCAGTGCTAGAGAGGCCCTAAGTTGGTACGACTATGGCTACACCTTC
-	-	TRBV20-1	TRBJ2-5	CSARPRVGSVETQYF	TGCAGTGCTAGGCCACGGGTAGGCAGCGTGGAGACCCAGTACTTC
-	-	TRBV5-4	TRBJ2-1	CASSLKGIFYNEQFF	TGTGCCAGCAGCTTGAAAGGAATATTCTACAATGAGCAGTTCTTC
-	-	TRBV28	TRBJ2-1	CASSFRLDPNEQFF	TGTGCCAGCAGTTTCAGACTAGACCCTAATGAGCAGTTCTTC
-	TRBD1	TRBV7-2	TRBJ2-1	CASSIPTGGAYNEQFF	TGTGCCAGCAGCATCCCCACAGGGGGCGCGTACAATGAGCAGTTCTTC
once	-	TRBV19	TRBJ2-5	CASSMDSGGGFRTQYF	TGTGCCAGTAGTATGGACAGCGGCGGTGGTTTTCGGACCCAGTACTTC
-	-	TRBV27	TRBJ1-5	CASSSGLNRNQPQHF	TGTGCCAGCAGTTCCGGATTAAACAGGAATCAGCCCCAGCATTTT
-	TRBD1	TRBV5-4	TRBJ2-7	CASSLQGAREQYF	TGTGCCAGCAGCTTACAGGGGGCGAGGGAGCAGTACTTC